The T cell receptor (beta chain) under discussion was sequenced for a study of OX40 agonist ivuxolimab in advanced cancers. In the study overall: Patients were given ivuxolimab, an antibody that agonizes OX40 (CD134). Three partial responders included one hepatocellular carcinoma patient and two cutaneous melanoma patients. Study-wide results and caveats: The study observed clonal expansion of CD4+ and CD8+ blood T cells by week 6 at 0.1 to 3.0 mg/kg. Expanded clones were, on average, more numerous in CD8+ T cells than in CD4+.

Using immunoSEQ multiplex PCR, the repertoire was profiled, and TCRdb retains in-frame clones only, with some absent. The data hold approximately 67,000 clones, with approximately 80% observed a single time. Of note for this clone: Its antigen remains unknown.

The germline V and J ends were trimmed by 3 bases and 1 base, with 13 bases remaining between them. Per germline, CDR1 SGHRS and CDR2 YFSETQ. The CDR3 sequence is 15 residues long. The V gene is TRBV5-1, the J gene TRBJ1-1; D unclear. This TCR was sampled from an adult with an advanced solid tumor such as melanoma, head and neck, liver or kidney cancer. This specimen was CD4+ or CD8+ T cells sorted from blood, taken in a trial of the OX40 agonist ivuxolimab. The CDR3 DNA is TGCGCCAGCAGCTCGGCCCTGAGTCCGAACACTGAAGCTTTCTTT. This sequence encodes CASSSALSPNTEAFF. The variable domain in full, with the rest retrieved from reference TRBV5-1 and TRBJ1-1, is KAGVTQTPRYLIKTRGQQVTLSCSPISGHRSVSWYQQTPGQGLQFLFEYFSETQRNKGNFPGRFSGRQFSNSRSEMNVSTLELGDSALYLCASSSALSPNTEAFFGQGTRLTVV.